This is a list of T cell receptor beta chains from one sample in a study of human T cells and chemical hapten exposure. MiXCR, applied by TCRdb to the RACE reads, yields one record per CDR3 protein. The table has tens of thousands of distinct CDR3 sequences, around 9% seen once. The input for sequencing was whole blood, taken in connection with sensitization to the hapten diphenylcyclopropenone (DPC). Receptors originate from a woman aged 45-65 years with alopecia areata. Some clones in this sample may be carry-over from other donors' samples. The conserved cysteine and the conserved F or W are not part of the CDR3 here. Fields, in order: CDR3 length, clone size, J gene, V gene, CDR3 protein. Clone size, where shown, is once, few, many, or a class for clones that have expanded.

13 many TRBJ2-7 TRBV12-3/TRBV12-4 ASSLGSGRADEQY
10 medium-sized TRBJ1-2 TRBV3-1 ASSSGGYGYT
13 medium-sized TRBJ2-2 TRBV2 ASSSGPTNTGELF
13 many TRBJ2-7 TRBV12-3/TRBV12-4 ASSPTSGNPYEQY
11 - TRBJ1-2 TRBV20-1 SALTGGNYGYT
11 many TRBJ2-7 TRBV20-1 SASTGLSYEQY
15 few TRBJ1-1 TRBV21-1 ASSNWQGGTMNTEAF
12 many TRBJ2-3 TRBV5-1 ASRIQRDTDTQY
12 few TRBJ2-1 TRBV4-2 ASSPQTGTNEQF
14 many TRBJ2-4 TRBV7-2 ASSLSGTGYKNIQY
16 many TRBJ2-7 TRBV5-1 ASSHHKTGTGSSYEQY
14 many TRBJ2-1 TRBV5-4 ASSSATSGSFNEQF
9 many TRBJ2-5 TRBV7-2 ASSSQETQY
13 - TRBJ2-3 TRBV4-1 ASSQGQGGTDTQY
11 few TRBJ1-2 TRBV5-6 ASSLGNEVGYT